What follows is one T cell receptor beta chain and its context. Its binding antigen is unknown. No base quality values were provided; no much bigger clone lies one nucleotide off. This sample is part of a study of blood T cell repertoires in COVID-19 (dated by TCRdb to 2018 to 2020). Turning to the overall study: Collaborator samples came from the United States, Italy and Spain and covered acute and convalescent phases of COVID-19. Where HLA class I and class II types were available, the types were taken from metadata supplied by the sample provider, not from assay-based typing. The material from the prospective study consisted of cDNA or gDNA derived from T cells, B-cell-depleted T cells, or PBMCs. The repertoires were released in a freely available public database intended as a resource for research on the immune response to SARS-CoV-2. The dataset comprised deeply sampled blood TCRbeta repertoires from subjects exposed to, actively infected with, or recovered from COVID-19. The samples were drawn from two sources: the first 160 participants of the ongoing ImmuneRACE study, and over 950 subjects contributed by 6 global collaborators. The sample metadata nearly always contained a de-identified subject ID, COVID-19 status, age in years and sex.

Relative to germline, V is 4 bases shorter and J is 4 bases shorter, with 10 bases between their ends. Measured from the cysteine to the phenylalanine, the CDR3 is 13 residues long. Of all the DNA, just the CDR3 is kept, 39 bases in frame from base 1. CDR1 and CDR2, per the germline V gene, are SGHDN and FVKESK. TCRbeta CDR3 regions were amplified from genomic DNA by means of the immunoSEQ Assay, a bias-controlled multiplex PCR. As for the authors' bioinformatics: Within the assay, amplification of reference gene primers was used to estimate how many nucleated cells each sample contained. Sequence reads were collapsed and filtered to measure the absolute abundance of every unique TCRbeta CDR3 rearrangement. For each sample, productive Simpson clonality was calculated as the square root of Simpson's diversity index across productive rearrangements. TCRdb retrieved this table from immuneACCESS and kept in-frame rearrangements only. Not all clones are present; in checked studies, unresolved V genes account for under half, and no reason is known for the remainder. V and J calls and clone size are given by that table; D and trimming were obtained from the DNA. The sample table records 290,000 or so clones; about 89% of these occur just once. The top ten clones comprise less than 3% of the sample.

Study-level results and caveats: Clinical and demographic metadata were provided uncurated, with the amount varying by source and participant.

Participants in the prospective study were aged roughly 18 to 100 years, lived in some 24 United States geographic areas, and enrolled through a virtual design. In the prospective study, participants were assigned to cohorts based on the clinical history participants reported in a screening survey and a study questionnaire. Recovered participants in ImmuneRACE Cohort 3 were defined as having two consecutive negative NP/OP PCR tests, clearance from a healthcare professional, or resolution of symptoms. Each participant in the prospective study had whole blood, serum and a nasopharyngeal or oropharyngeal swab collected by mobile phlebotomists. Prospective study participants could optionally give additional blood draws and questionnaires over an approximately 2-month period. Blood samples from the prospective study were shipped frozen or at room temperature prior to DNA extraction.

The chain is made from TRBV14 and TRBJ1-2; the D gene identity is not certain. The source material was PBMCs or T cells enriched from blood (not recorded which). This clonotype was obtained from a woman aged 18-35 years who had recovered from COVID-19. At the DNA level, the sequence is TGTGCCAGCAGCCCCACGGGGAGCTATGGCTACACCTTC. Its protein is CASSPTGSYGYTF.